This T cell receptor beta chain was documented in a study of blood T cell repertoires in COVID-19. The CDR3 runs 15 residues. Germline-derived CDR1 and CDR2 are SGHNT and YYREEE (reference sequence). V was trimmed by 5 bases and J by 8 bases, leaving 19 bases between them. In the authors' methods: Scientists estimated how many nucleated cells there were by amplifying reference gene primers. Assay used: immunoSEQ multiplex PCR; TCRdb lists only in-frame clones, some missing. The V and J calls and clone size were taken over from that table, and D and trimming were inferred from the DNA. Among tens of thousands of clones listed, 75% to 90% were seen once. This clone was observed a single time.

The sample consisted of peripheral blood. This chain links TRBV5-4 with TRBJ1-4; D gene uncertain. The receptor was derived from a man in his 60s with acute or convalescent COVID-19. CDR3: CASSVVASGGEKLFF. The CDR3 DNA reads TGTGCCAGCAGTGTGGTGGCAAGCGGAGGAGAAAAACTGTTTTTT.